Presented here are 17 T cell receptor beta chains from one specimen sequenced in a study of naive and memory T cell subsets. Two oligonucleotides, mixed equimolar, formed the beta constant-region primer covering TRBC1 and TRBC2. The ligated cDNA underwent four PCR rounds using SP2 and nested alpha and beta constant-region primers. TCRdb itself ran the UMI-ligation and nested PCR reads through MiXCR, one entry per CDR3 protein. The repertoire holds some 110,000 distinct CDR3 sequences, with 36% as singletons. Sample: central memory CD4+ T cells from blood. The source is a human donor in good health.

This clonotype has only one observation. The genes are TRBV5-1 and TRBJ2-1, with 7 bases identical to TRBD2. Looked up from germline, CDR1 is SGHRS and CDR2 is YFSETQ. V was clipped by 4 bases and J by 5 bases; unmatched bases: 6. This CDR3 spans 14 amino acids. CDR3 residues: CASSVSGGDNEQFF. The CDR3 nucleotides are TGCGCCAGCAGCGTCTCGGGAGGTGACAATGAGCAGTTCTTC.

CDR3 DNA sequence: TGCAGCGTCTTTGGGGCCTATCCGGGGCCGATAAAAAATGAGCAGTTCTTC. Its protein is CSVFGAYPGPIKNEQFF. The V gene is TRBV29-1, the J gene TRBJ2-1; the D call may be TRBD1 or TRBD2 (5 bases each). The CDR3 has 17 residues. The germline V gene has CDR1 SQVTM and CDR2 ANQGSEA. V lost 6 bases and J lost 7, with 28 bases in between.

The chain has TRBV12-3 or TRBV12-4 and TRBJ1-5, with D hard to call. The CDR3 length is 15 residues. Trimming took off 6 bases at V and 2 bases at J, with 14 bases between the two ends. The CDR3 reads CASSRDLAGNQPQHF. In DNA form, the CDR3 reads TGTGCCAGCAGCAGAGATCTAGCGGGCAATCAGCCCCAGCATTTT.

This clonotype appeared a few times. The V call is TRBV5-1, the J call TRBJ2-1; TRBD2 aligns across 11 bases. The CDR3 consists of 15 residues. The V and J ends lost 4 bases and 4 bases, in that order; junction bases with no gene match: 4. Germline V gene data show CDR1 as SGHRS and CDR2 as YFSETQ. This chain's CDR3 is CASSDGTSGYNEQFF. Written as DNA, the CDR3 is TGCGCCAGCAGCGATGGGACTAGCGGATACAATGAGCAGTTCTTC.

Only one count was recorded for this clonotype. The V call is TRBV28, the J call TRBJ2-7; either TRBD1 or TRBD2 may fit D (5 bases each). The V and J ends lost 5 bases and 5 bases respectively, with 16 bases between them. There are 14 residues in the CDR3. Germline V gene lookup returns CDR1 MDHEN and CDR2 SYDVKM. In DNA form, the CDR3 reads TGTGCCAGCAGTCCGGGGACCTTCGGCGACGAGCAGTACTTC. Translation: CASSPGTFGDEQYF.

The rearrangement joins TRBV20-1 to TRBJ2-5, with D possibly being TRBD2 (6 bases). The CDR3 sequence is 14 residues long. Trimming removed 6 bases at V and 4 bases at J, with 18 bases between. Germline CDR1 and CDR2: DFQATT and SNEGSKA (reference sequence). The CDR3 protein is CSALRTGVRETQYF. The CDR3 bases are TGCAGTGCCTTACGAACGGGAGTACGAGAGACCCAGTACTTC.

The V gene is TRBV6-5, the J gene TRBJ1-1, with 8 bases that match TRBD1. CDR1 is MNHEY and CDR2 is SVGAGI in the germline V gene. This CDR3 is built from 15 residues. Trimming took 5 bases from V and 4 from J; bases not matched to a gene: 9. As DNA, the CDR3 is TGTGCCAGCAGTCGCGGACAGGGCTCGACCACTGAAGCTTTCTTT. Translation gives CASSRGQGSTTEAFF.

This clonotype was detected only a few times. This rearrangement joins TRBV12-3 or TRBV12-4 to TRBJ1-5, with D tentatively TRBD1 (5 bases). The length of the CDR3 is 13 residues. V was clipped by 8 bases and J by 7 bases, with 15 bases between them. The CDR3 loop is CASRSGLSQPQHF. DNA for the CDR3: TGTGCCAGCCGATCGGGGCTCAGCCAGCCCCAGCATTTT.

The V call is TRBV20-1, the J call TRBJ2-7; possible D gene TRBD2, 5 bases. CDR3 length: 15 residues. Per the germline V gene, CDR1 is DFQATT and CDR2 is SNEGSKA (reference sequence). The V gene lost 3 bases and the J gene lost 3 bases, with 18 bases spanning the gap. CDR3 nucleotides: TGCAGTGCTAGTAGGGTCGGGCGGACTCTCTACGAGCAGTACTTC. The encoded protein is CSASRVGRTLYEQYF.

The V gene is TRBV27, the J gene TRBJ1-6; 7 nucleotides line up with TRBD1. Germline V lookup: CDR1 MNHEY, CDR2 SMNVEV (reference sequence). The CDR3 length is 14 residues. Trimming at V came to 5 bases and at J to 7 bases, leaving 5 bases not matched to a gene. The CDR3: CASSRGQSNSPLHF. The CDR3 coding sequence is TGTGCCAGCAGTAGGGGACAGTCAAATTCACCCCTCCACTTT.

This clonotype was found a few times. The gene calls are TRBV13 and TRBJ2-7; possible D gene TRBD2, 6 bases. With 5 bases removed from V and 2 bases from J, the gap between germline ends came to 19 bases. Per the germline V gene, CDR1 is PRHDT and CDR2 is FYEKMQ (reference sequence). The CDR3 spans 16 residues. The CDR3 protein is CASSPRRGAGTYEQYF. Here the CDR3 DNA reads TGTGCCAGCAGCCCCCGGCGAGGGGCGGGGACCTACGAGCAGTACTTC.

This clonotype was seen only a few times. The CDR3 spells CASSLRNPRVGAYEQYF. The DNA for the CDR3 is TGTGCCAGCAGTCTACGTAACCCACGGGTCGGGGCCTACGAGCAGTACTTC. The rearrangement uses TRBV27 and TRBJ2-7; D might be TRBD2 (5 bases). Germline V gives CDR1 MNHEY, CDR2 SMNVEV (reference sequence). The CDR3 length is 17 residues. With 5 bases removed from V and 2 bases from J, the gap between germline ends came to 22 bases.

There are a few counts of this clonotype. The chain carries TRBV20-1 and TRBJ2-1, with D tentatively TRBD1 (6 bases). The CDR3 consists of 14 residues. The germline V gene encodes CDR1 DFQATT and CDR2 SNEGSKA (reference sequence). The V end was cut by 2 bases, the J end by 0 bases, with 8 bases between. The CDR3, as DNA: TGCAGTGCTAGACACAGGGACTCCTACAATGAGCAGTTCTTC. Encoded protein: CSARHRDSYNEQFF.

In its sample, this clonotype was seen a few times. The chain joins TRBV11-1 to TRBJ2-1, with 9 bases matching TRBD1. The V gene's germline CDR1 is SGHAT and CDR2 FQDESV (reference sequence). V was clipped by 4 bases and J by 15 bases; unmatched bases: 13. The CDR3 consists of 14 residues. The CDR3 DNA follows: TGTGCCAGCAGCTCCGAAGGCTCGGGACAGGGTGGGTTCTTC. It translates to CASSSEGSGQGGFF.

This clonotype was detected only a few times. The rearrangement links TRBV5-1 to TRBJ2-3, with TRBD2 matching over 8 bases. CDR1 is SGHRS and CDR2 is YFSETQ in the germline V gene. The length of the CDR3 is 17 residues. V was clipped by 4 bases and J by 1 base; unmatched bases: 11. In DNA form, the CDR3 reads TGCGCCAGCAGCCCAATAACTAGCGGCCAAGGCACAGATACGCAGTATTTT. Its translation is CASSPITSGQGTDTQYF.

This sequence joins TRBV5-1 and TRBJ2-6; D is undetermined. The CDR3 extends over 16 amino acids. The V gene's germline CDR1 is SGHRS and CDR2 YFSETQ. The ends were cut back, 2 bases at V and 0 bases at J, with 9 bases in the middle. The CDR3: CASSFRPGSGANVLTF. Here the CDR3 DNA reads TGCGCCAGCAGCTTTCGGCCGGGCTCTGGGGCCAACGTCCTGACTTTC.

The gene calls are TRBV3-1 and TRBJ2-7; tentatively, D is TRBD1 or TRBD2 (5 bases each). V lost 1 base to trimming and J lost 1 base, with 8 bases between them. The CDR3 consists of 14 residues. Germline V lookup: CDR1 LGHDT, CDR2 YNNKEL (reference sequence). This CDR3 reads CASSQGGISYEQYF. For the CDR3, the DNA is TGTGCCAGCAGCCAAGGGGGGATTTCCTACGAGCAGTACTTC.